Shown below are 5 T cell receptor beta chains from a single sample sequenced in a study of CD8+ T cells in alopecia areata. RNA was isolated and reverse transcribed to cDNA, the sequencing template. Data came from immunoSEQ multiplex PCR; TCRdb stores just in-frame clones and leaves some out. The data hold under 250,000 clones, with 66% observed a single time. Described treatment: oral pan-JAK inhibitor, 5-10 mg twice daily. The sequencing here drew on CD4+ T cells sorted from blood, taken around week 44, from a patient treated with tofacitinib. The receptors were gathered from a human donor with alopecia areata.

Regarding this clone: Other DNA sequences in this specimen translate into the identical CDR3. The V call is TRBV5-1, the J call TRBJ1-2; unclear D gene. The germline V gene has CDR1 SGHRS and CDR2 YFSETQ. The CDR3 extends over 14 amino acids. Trimming left V 0 bases short and J 0 bases short, with 6 bases between. The CDR3 spells CASSLDSSNYGYTF. CDR3 coding DNA: TGCGCCAGCAGCTTGGACAGTTCTAACTATGGCTACACCTTC.

The chain is built from TRBV7-2 and TRBJ2-4, with TRBD2 identical over 13 bases. Per the germline V gene, CDR1 is SGHTA and CDR2 is FQGNSA. The CDR3 loop spans 19 amino acids. The junction had 11 bases not matched to a gene; V was cut back by 5 bases and J by 1 base. CDR3 DNA sequence: TGTGCCAGCAGCGCCCCAACTAGCGGGGGGGCTCTCGCCAAAAACATTCAGTACTTC. This translates into CASSAPTSGGALAKNIQYF.

This chain connects TRBV7-6 to TRBJ1-5; TRBD1 matches 8 bases. Germline V CDR1 and CDR2: SGHVS, FNYEAQ. The ends lost 3 bases at V and 5 bases at J; junction bases unmatched: 6. The CDR3 has 15 residues. The CDR3 bases are TGTGCCAGCAGCTTGGGGACAGGAGAGGATCAGCCCCAGCATTTT. Residues: CASSLGTGEDQPQHF. Using reference TRBV7-6 and TRBJ1-5 for the parts outside the CDR3, the full variable domain is GAGVSQSPRYKVTKRGQDVALRCDPISGHVSLYWYRQALGQGPEFLTYFNYEAQQDKSGLPNDRFSAERPEGSISTLTIQRTEQRDSAMYRCASSLGTGEDQPQHFGDGTRLSIL.

The chain carries TRBV29-1 and TRBJ2-7; D remains unclear. Looked up from germline, CDR1 is SQVTM and CDR2 is ANQGSEA. This CDR3 region has 12 residues. Trimming left V 4 bases short and J 4 bases short, with 11 bases between. DNA for the CDR3: TGCAGCGTTGTGGTCGGCCAATACGAGCAGTACTTC. Protein: CSVVVGQYEQYF.

The chain uses TRBV30 and TRBJ1-5, with D tentatively TRBD1 (5 bases). The length of the CDR3 is 15 residues. Trimming stripped 0 bases from V and 4 bases from J, with 13 bases between. CDR1 GTSNPN and CDR2 SVGIG come from the germline V gene (reference sequence). DNA of the CDR3: TGTGCCTGGAGTGTACTAAAGGGGAGGAATCAGCCCCAGCATTTT. This sequence encodes CAWSVLKGRNQPQHF.